Following are 20 T cell receptor beta chains from one sample sequenced in a study of shared clonotypes between healthy human individuals (dated by TCRdb to 2018 to 2021). The method behind the library was the immunoSEQ multiplex PCR assay. TCRdb limited this immuneACCESS table to in-frame rearrangements with V and J called. A share of clones is missing; checked studies link under half to unresolved V genes, and the rest is unexplained. The sample contains millions of clones, around 96% of them found a single time. In total, the top ten clones hold 0.85% to 1.3% of the sample. CD8 naive samples consisted of CD45RO-negative cells that were positively selected for CCR7, yielding a CD45RA+CCR7+ population without TemRA cells. The sequenced sample was naive CD8+ T cells sorted from blood. The cell subset or site label on this specimen signifies: CD45RA+CCR7+. The source of these receptors is a man between 18 and 35 years old in good health.

This chain links TRBV6-6 with TRBJ2-5; unclear D gene. This CDR3 comprises 11 residues. V was shortened by 11 bases and J by 5 bases, with 12 bases between the two germline ends. The germline gives CDR1 MNHNY, CDR2 SVGAGI (reference sequence). Here the CDR3 reads CAGRSGETQYF. Here the CDR3 DNA reads TGTGCCGGCCGGTCGGGTGAGACCCAGTACTTC.

The rearrangement joins TRBV4-3 to TRBJ2-7, with D possibly being TRBD2 (6 bases). Trimming shortened V by 2 bases and J by 3 bases, and 14 bases separated the two germline ends. Germline V gene data show CDR1 as LGHNA and CDR2 as YSLEER. The CDR3 spans 15 residues. The CDR3 reads CASSQFGGTGYEQYF. As DNA, the CDR3 is TGCGCCAGCAGCCAATTTGGCGGGACCGGCTACGAGCAGTACTTC.

The chain recombines TRBV19 with TRBJ2-7; TRBD2 might be the D (5 bases). Between the trimmed V and J ends, which lost 3 bases and 4 bases, there was a span of 10 bases. In germline, CDR1 is LNHDA, CDR2 SQIVND (reference sequence). The CDR3 is 13 residues long. The CDR3: CASSMGSFYEQYF. CDR3 sequence (DNA): TGTGCCAGTAGTATGGGGAGTTTTTACGAGCAGTACTTC.

This sequence joins TRBV5-6 and TRBJ2-5; 13 bases align to TRBD2. This CDR3 has 13 amino acids. Unmatched junction bases numbered 6, after V lost 3 bases and J lost 13 bases. Germline values: CDR1 SGHDT, CDR2 YYEEEE. CDR3 coding DNA: TGTGCCAGCAGCTGGGGGACTAGCGGGGATACGTACTTC. Translated: CASSWGTSGDTYF.

This clone came up once. At one boundary the junction diverges from the germline segment, which might be a read error. The rearrangement joins TRBV6-6 to TRBJ2-1; D uncertain. The CDR3 has 14 amino acids. Germline CDR1 and CDR2: MNHNY and SVGAGI (reference sequence). This chain's CDR3 is CASSDSIRYNEQFF. CDR3 nucleotide sequence: TGTGCCAGCAGTGACTCTATACGGTACAATGAGCAGTTCTTC.

V is TRBV10-1 and J is TRBJ2-5, with 9 bases that match TRBD2. Per germline, CDR1 WNHNN and CDR2 SYGVQD (reference sequence). The CDR3 is made up of 15 amino acids. V was pared by 2 bases and J by 5 bases, with 6 bases of the junction left unmatched. The CDR3 spells CASSEVLAGRETQYF. The DNA of the CDR3 is TGCGCCAGCAGTGAGGTCCTAGCGGGACGCGAGACCCAGTACTTC.

The chain employs TRBV28 and TRBJ2-2; D is possibly TRBD1 (6 bases). CDR1 MDHEN and CDR2 SYDVKM come from the germline V gene. This CDR3 region has 14 residues. V was pared by 5 bases and J by 5 bases, with 12 bases between. In nucleotides, the CDR3 is TGTGCCAGCAGTAGCAGGGGCGAAACCGGGGAGCTGTTTTTT. Its protein product is CASSSRGETGELFF.

The chain carries TRBV4-1 and TRBJ2-7; tentative D call: TRBD2 (5 bases). V lost 1 base and J lost 3, with 13 bases in between. CDR1 and CDR2 from the germline V gene are MGHRA and YSYEKL. CDR3 length: 15 amino acids. The CDR3 spells CASSQATGIGYEQYF. As DNA, the CDR3 is TGCGCCAGCAGCCAAGCAACCGGGATAGGCTACGAGCAGTACTTC.

The chain carries TRBV5-8 and TRBJ2-7; TRBD1 agrees at 10 bases. Germline V gene data show CDR1 as SGHTS and CDR2 as YDEGEE. J lost 2 bases, V lost 2 bases, and 1 base had no gene match. This CDR3 has 14 residues. Written as DNA, the CDR3 is TGTGCCAGCAGCTTTGGGACAGGGGCCTACGAGCAGTACTTC. Translating it yields CASSFGTGAYEQYF.

About this clone: Likely a read error: the CDR3 ends without its conserved phenylalanine or tryptophan. The DNA is left out, because the CDR3 cannot be placed on it with certainty; the CDR3 is given as TCRdb lists it. This chain links TRBV9 with TRBJ1-2. Germline V lookup: CDR1 SGDLS, CDR2 YYNGEE. The CDR3 is 9 residues long, counting both termini. CDR3 residues: CASSEQGRV.

The J gene is TRBJ1-5, the V gene TRBV13; the D is unclear. Trimming took off 0 bases at V and 9 bases at J, with 9 bases between the two ends. This CDR3 is 13 amino acids long. Germline CDR1 and CDR2: PRHDT and FYEKMQ (reference sequence). This CDR3 reads CASSLGVEWPQHF. CDR3 in DNA: TGTGCCAGCAGCTTAGGGGTTGAGTGGCCCCAGCATTTT.

The chain joins TRBV9 to TRBJ1-1; D not resolved. The CDR3 has 16 residues. V lost 3 bases and J lost 0, with 15 bases in between. Germline V gene sequence: CDR1 SGDLS, CDR2 YYNGEE. The CDR3 region has the DNA TGTGCCAGCAGCGATGCCCGAGGAGGGTTGAACACTGAAGCTTTCTTT. It encodes CASSDARGGLNTEAFF.

CDR3 sequence: CATRPASGSYEQYF. The DNA of the CDR3 is TGTGCCACCAGGCCAGCTAGCGGGAGCTACGAGCAGTACTTC. The chain has TRBV15 and TRBJ2-7; 10 nucleotides align to TRBD2. CDR3 length equals 14 residues. Trimming removed 6 bases from V and 3 bases from J; junction bases left unmatched: 5. Germline V gives CDR1 LNHNV, CDR2 YYDKDF (reference sequence).

Of note for this clone: This sample includes further DNA sequences coding for the same CDR3. V usage is TRBV27 and J usage is TRBJ2-1; D not certain. The CDR3 runs 13 residues. V was shortened by 6 bases and J by 6 bases, with 12 bases between the two germline ends. The germline V gene encodes CDR1 MNHEY and CDR2 SMNVEV (reference sequence). CDR3 sequence: CASSSLGINEQFF. CDR3 DNA: TGTGCCAGCAGCAGTCTGGGGATCAATGAGCAGTTCTTC.

Of note for this clone: In the same sample, other DNA sequences code for this CDR3. The V and J genes are TRBV6-5 and TRBJ2-7; TRBD2 is a possible D gene (6 bases). Trimming pared 0 bases from V and 3 bases from J, leaving 9 bases between. Germline V gives CDR1 MNHEY, CDR2 SVGAGI. The CDR3 runs to 14 residues. In DNA, the CDR3 is TGTGCCAGCAGTTACTCTGGGGAGGACTACGAGCAGTACTTC. Protein product: CASSYSGEDYEQYF.

The chain combines TRBV5-1 with TRBJ2-3; weak D call: TRBD1 (5 bases). The CDR3 length is 15 residues. Deletions cut 7 bases from V and 0 bases from J, with 15 bases between. Germline-derived CDR1 and CDR2 are SGHRS and YFSETQ. CDR3 nucleotide sequence: TGCGCCAGCCAAGACAGTTATACTAGCACAGATACGCAGTATTTT. Its translation is CASQDSYTSTDTQYF.

This clone was observed once. The V call is TRBV27, the J call TRBJ2-3, with TRBD2 matching over 12 bases. The CDR3 contains 15 residues. CDR1 and CDR2 (germline): MNHEY, SMNVEV (reference sequence). V was pared by 8 bases and J by 4 bases, with 7 bases of the junction left unmatched. The CDR3 DNA reads as TGTGCCAGCCGACGACTAGCGGGGGCCCCAGATACGCAGTATTTT. It specifies CASRRLAGAPDTQYF.

The chain carries TRBV27 and TRBJ2-1; TRBD1 might be the D (6 bases). V was pared by 5 bases and J by 1 base, with 9 bases between. Germline CDR1 MNHEY, CDR2 SMNVEV (reference sequence). The CDR3 is 14 amino acids. The CDR3, as DNA: TGTGCCAGCAGTAGACAGGTTTCCTACAATGAGCAGTTCTTC. Its translation is CASSRQVSYNEQFF.

This clone has only one observation. The CDR3 bases are TGTGCCAGCAGTTACTGGGTCGGGGACAATGAGCAGTTCTTC. It is translated as CASSYWVGDNEQFF. V gene TRBV6-5 combines with J gene TRBJ2-1; D is perhaps TRBD2 (5 bases). The V and J ends lost 1 base and 5 bases respectively, with 9 bases between them. Germline V gene lookup returns CDR1 MNHEY and CDR2 SVGAGI. The CDR3 extends over 14 amino acids.

The chain has TRBV11-2 and TRBJ2-7; D gene uncertain. The germline CDR1 and CDR2 sequences are SGHAT and FQNNGV. Trimming shortened V by 7 bases and J by 6 bases, and 16 bases separated the two germline ends. The CDR3 covers 13 residues. In DNA form, the CDR3 reads TGTGCCAGCAAATCAACCCTAAACCCCGAGCAGTACTTC. As protein: CASKSTLNPEQYF.